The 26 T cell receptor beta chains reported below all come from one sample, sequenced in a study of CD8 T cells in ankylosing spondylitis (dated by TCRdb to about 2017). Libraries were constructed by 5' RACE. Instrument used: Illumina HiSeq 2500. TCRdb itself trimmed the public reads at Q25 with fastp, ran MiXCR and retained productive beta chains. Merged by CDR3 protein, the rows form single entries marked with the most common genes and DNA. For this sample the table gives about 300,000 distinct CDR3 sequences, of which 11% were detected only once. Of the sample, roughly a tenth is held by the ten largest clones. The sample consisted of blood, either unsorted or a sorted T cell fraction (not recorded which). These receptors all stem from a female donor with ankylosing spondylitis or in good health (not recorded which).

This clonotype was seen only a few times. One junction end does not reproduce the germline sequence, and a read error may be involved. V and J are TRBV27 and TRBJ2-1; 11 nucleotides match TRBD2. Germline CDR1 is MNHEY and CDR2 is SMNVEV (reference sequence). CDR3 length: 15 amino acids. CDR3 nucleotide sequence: TGTGCCAGCAGTCACGGGACTAGCGGTAACAACGAGCAGTTCTTC. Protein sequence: CASSHGTSGNNEQFF.

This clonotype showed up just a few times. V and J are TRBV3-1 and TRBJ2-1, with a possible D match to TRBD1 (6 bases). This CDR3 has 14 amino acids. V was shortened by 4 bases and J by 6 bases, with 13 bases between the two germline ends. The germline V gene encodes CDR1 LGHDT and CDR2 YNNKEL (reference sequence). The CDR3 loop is CASSPSQGGNEQFF. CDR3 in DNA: TGTGCCAGCAGCCCGAGTCAAGGGGGCAATGAGCAGTTCTTC.

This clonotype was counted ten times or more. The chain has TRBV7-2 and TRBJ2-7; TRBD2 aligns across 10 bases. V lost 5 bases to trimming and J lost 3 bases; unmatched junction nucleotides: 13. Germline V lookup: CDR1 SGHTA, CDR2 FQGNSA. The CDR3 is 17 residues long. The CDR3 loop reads CASSAKTSGFGRYEQYF. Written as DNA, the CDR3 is TGTGCCAGCAGCGCAAAGACTAGCGGGTTTGGCCGCTACGAGCAGTACTTC.

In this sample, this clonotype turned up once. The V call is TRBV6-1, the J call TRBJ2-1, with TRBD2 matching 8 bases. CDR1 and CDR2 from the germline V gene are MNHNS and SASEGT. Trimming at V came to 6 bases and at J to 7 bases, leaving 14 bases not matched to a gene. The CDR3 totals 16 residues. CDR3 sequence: CASSLPGRARKNEQFF. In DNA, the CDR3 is TGTGCCAGCAGCCTCCCCGGGAGGGCCAGAAAAAATGAGCAGTTCTTC.

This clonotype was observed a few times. The CDR3: CASSWNVAGGLGEQFF. DNA for the CDR3: TGCGCCAGCAGCTGGAACGTAGCGGGGGGGCTGGGAGAGCAGTTCTTC. The chain recombines TRBV5-1 with TRBJ2-1, with TRBD2 identical over 11 bases. Trimming at V came to 3 bases and at J to 10 bases, leaving 12 bases not matched to a gene. The V gene's germline CDR1 is SGHRS and CDR2 YFSETQ. The length of the CDR3 is 16 residues.

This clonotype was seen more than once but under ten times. CDR3 protein: CASSLETGRDTQYF. The CDR3 region has the DNA TGTGCCAGCAGCTTAGAGACAGGGCGAGATACGCAGTATTTT. The J gene is TRBJ2-3, the V gene TRBV7-2, with 7 bases identical to TRBD1. The CDR3 is 14 amino acids. Germline-derived CDR1 and CDR2 are SGHTA and FQGNSA. Losses at the gene ends were 1 base for V and 5 bases for J; bases not matched to a gene: 3.

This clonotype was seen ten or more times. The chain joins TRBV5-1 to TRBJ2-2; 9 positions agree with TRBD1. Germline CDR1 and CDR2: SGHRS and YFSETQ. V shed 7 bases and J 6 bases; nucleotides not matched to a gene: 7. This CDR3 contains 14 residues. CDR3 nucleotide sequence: TGCGCCAGCGCTGGACAGGGGAAGTCCGGGGAGCTGTTTTTT. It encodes CASAGQGKSGELFF.

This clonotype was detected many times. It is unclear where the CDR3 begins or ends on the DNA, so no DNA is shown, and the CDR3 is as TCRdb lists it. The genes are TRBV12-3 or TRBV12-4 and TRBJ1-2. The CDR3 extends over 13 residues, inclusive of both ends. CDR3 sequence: CASSSSGNYGYTF.

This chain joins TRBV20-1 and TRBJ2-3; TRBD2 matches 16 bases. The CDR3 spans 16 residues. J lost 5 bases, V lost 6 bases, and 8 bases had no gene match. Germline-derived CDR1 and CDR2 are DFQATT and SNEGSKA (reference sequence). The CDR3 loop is CSATGLAGGPRDTQYF. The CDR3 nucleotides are TGCAGTGCCACGGGACTAGCGGGGGGGCCTAGAGATACGCAGTATTTT.

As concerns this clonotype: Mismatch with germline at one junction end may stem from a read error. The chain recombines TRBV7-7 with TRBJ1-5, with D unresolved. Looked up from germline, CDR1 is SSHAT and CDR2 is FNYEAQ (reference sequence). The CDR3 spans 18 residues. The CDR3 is CASSQGREGEDSNQPQHF. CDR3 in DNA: TGTGCTAGCAGCCAAGGGCGGGAAGGTGAGGATAGCAATCAGCCCCAGCATTTT.

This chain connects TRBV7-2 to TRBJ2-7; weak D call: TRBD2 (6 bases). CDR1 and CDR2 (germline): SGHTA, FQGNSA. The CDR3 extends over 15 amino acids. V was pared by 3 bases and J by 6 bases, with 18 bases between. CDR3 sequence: CASSLALLASGEQYF. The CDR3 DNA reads TGTGCCAGCAGCTTGGCCCTGCTAGCGTCGGGCGAGCAGTACTTC.

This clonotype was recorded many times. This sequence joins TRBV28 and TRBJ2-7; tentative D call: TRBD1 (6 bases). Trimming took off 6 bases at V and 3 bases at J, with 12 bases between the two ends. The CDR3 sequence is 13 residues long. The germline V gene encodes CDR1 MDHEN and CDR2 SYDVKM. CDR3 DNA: TGTGCCAGCAGCCCACAGGGTCTCTACGAGCAGTACTTC. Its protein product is CASSPQGLYEQYF.

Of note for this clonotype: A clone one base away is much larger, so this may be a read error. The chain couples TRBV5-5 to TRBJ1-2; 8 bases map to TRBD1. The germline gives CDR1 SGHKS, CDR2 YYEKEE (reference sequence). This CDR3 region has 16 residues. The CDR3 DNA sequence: TGTGCCAGCAGCCCACGAGACAGGGGACTGGGCTATGGCGACACCTTC. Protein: CASSPRDRGLGYGDTF.

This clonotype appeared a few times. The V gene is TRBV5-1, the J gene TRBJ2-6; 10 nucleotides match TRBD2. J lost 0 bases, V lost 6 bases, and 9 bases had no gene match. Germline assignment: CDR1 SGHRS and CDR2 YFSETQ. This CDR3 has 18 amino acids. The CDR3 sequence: CASMRLAGARSGANVLTF. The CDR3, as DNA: TGCGCCAGCATGCGGCTAGCGGGAGCACGCTCTGGGGCCAACGTCCTGACTTTC. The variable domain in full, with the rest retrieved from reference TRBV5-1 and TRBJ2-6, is KAGVTQTPRYLIKTRGQQVTLSCSPISGHRSVSWYQQTPGQGLQFLFEYFSETQRNKGNFPGRFSGRQFSNSRSEMNVSTLELGDSALYLCASMRLAGARSGANVLTFGAGSRLTVL.

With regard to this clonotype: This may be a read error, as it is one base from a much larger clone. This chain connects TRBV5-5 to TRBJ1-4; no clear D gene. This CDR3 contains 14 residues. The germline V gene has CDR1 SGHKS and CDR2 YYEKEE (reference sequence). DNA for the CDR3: TGTGCCAGCAGCTTCTTCGCAACTAATCAAAAACTGTTTTTT. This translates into CASSFFATNQKLFF.

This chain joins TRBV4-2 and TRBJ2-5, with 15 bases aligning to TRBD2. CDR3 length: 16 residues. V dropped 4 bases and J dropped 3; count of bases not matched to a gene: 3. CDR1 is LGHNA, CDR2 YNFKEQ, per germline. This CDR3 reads CASSPGLAGGEETQYF. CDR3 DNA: TGTGCCAGCAGCCCCGGACTAGCGGGAGGGGAAGAGACCCAGTACTTC.

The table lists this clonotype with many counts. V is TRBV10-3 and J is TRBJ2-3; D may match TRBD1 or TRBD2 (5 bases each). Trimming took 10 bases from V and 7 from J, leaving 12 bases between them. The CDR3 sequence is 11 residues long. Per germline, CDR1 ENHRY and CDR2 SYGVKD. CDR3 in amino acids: CATQGENTQYF. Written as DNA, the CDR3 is TGTGCCACGCAGGGAGAGAATACGCAGTATTTT.

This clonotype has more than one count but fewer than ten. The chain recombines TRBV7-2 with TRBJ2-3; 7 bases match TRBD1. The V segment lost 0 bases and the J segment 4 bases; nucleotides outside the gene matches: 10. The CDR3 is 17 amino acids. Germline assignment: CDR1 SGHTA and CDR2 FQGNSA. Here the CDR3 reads CASSLARQGLGADTQYF. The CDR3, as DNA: TGTGCCAGCAGCTTAGCCCGACAGGGTTTGGGCGCAGATACGCAGTATTTT. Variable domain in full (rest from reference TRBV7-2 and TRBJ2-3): GAGVSQSPSNKVTEKGKDVELRCDPISGHTALYWYRQSLGQGLEFLIYFQGNSAPDKSGLPSDRFSAERTGGSVSTLTIQRTQQEDSAVYLCASSLARQGLGADTQYFGPGTRLTVL.

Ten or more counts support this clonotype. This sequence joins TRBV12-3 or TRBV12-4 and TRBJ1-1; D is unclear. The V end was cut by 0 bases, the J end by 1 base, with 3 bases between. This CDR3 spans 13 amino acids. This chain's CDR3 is CASSLAENTEAFF. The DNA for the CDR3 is TGTGCCAGCAGTTTAGCGGAGAACACTGAAGCTTTCTTT.

The CDR3 DNA reads as TGTGCCAGCAGCTCGCCGGGACAGGGGACCGGGGAGCTGTTTTTT. This encodes CASSSPGQGTGELFF. The chain carries TRBV5-5 and TRBJ2-2, with 10 bases aligning to TRBD1. V gave up 3 bases and J gave up 5 bases; unmatched junction bases: 4. Per germline, CDR1 SGHKS and CDR2 YYEKEE (reference sequence). The CDR3 covers 15 residues.

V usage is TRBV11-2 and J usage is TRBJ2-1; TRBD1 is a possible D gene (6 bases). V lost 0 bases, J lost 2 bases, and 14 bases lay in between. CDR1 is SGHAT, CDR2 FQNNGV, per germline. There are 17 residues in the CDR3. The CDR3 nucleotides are TGTGCCAGCAGCTTAGATACAGGGAGAGGGACCTACAATGAGCAGTTCTTC. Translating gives CASSLDTGRGTYNEQFF.

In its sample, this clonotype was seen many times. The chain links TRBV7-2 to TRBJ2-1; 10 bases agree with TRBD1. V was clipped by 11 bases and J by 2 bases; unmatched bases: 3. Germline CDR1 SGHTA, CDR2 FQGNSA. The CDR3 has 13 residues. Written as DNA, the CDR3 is TGTGCCTCAGGACAGGGGGCCTACAATGAGCAGTTCTTC. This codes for CASGQGAYNEQFF.

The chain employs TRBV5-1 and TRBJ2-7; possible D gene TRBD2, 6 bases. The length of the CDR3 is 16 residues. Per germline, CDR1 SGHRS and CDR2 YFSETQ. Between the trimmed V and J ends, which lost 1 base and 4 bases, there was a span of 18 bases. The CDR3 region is CASSLHGSPGKYEQYF. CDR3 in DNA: TGCGCCAGCAGCTTGCACGGGAGCCCTGGGAAGTACGAGCAGTACTTC. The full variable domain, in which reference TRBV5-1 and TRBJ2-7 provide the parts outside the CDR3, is KAGVTQTPRYLIKTRGQQVTLSCSPISGHRSVSWYQQTPGQGLQFLFEYFSETQRNKGNFPGRFSGRQFSNSRSEMNVSTLELGDSALYLCASSLHGSPGKYEQYFGPGTRLTVT.

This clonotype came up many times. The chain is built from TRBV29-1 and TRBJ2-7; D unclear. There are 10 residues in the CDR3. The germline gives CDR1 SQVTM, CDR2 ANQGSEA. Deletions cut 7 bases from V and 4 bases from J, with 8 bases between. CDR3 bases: TGCAGCGCCGTGGGGTACGAGCAGTACTTC. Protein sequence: CSAVGYEQYF.

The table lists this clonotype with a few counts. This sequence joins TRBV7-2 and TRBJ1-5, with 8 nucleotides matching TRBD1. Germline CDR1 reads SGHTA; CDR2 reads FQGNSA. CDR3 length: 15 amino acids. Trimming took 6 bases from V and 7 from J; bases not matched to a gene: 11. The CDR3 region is CASSSRQGFGQPQHF. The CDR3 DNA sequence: TGTGCCAGCAGTTCAAGACAGGGGTTCGGACAGCCCCAGCATTTT.

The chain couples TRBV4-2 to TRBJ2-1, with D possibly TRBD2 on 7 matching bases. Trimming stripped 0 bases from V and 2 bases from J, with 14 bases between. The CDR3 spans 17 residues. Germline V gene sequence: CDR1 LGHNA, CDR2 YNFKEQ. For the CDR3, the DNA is TGTGCCAGCAGCCAAGAAGCTGGGGGGGGGCCCTACAATGAGCAGTTCTTC. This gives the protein CASSQEAGGGPYNEQFF.